This TCR beta chain was profiled in a study of T-cell reconstitution after alpha-beta-depleted transplantation in children. General observations from the study: Newly made T cells mostly supplied T-cell counts and diversity one year after transplant. The study traced high day-60 TCRbeta diversity in some patients to surviving recipient T cells and thymic progenitors. By about two months after transplant, alpha-beta T cells reportedly arose from several hundred graft clones that had expanded.

The V gene's germline CDR1 is KGHSH and CDR2 LQKENI. V gave up 3 bases and J gave up 3 bases; unmatched junction bases: 4. CDR3 length equals 14 residues. For this clonotype: Its specificity is not known.

Unique molecular identifiers were incorporated into the prepared TCRbeta library. A single record per CDR3 protein comes from TCRdb applying MiXCR to the PCR reads. The repertoire holds around 270,000 distinct CDR3 sequences, with over 7.5% as singletons. This chain connects TRBV18 to TRBJ2-7; 8 bases align to TRBD1. Sequencing used peripheral blood, obtained 360 days after TCRalphabeta/CD19-depleted stem cell transplant. The origin of this receptor is a female patient between 2 and 15 years old who had a stem cell transplant for Fanconi anemia, so the T cells may come from the graft donor. The CDR3 DNA reads TGTGCCAGCTCACCGGACAGGGAGGACTACGAGCAGTACTTC. Translating gives CASSPDREDYEQYF.